Listed here are 31 T cell receptor beta chains from one sample, sequenced in a study of cytomegalovirus exposure and HLA in healthy donors. Primers: 60 Vbeta forward and 13 Jbeta reverse. Sequencing was performed with immunoSEQ multiplex PCR; in TCRdb, only in-frame clones are kept and a portion is missing. Of roughly 110,000 clones listed, about 61% are singletons. Sample: PBMCs. These receptors were collected from a woman aged 25-40 years in good health and CMV-seronegative.

This rearrangement joins TRBV6-4 to TRBJ2-1; the match to TRBD2 covers 12 bases. With V trimmed by 2 bases and J by 4 bases, 0 bases remained unmatched. This CDR3 is 15 amino acids long. Per germline, CDR1 MRHNA and CDR2 SNTAGT. CDR3 residues: CASSDGLAGYNEQFF. CDR3 sequence (DNA): TGTGCCAGCAGTGACGGACTAGCGGGATACAATGAGCAGTTCTTC.

CDR3 residues: CASSLSGIEGNEQFF. The DNA for the CDR3 is TGCGCCAGCAGCTTGTCAGGTATAGAAGGCAATGAGCAGTTCTTC. This chain connects TRBV5-1 to TRBJ2-1; unclear D gene. With 1 base removed from V and 6 bases from J, the gap between germline ends came to 14 bases. Germline V gene data show CDR1 as SGHRS and CDR2 as YFSETQ. The CDR3 sequence is 15 residues long.

This clone was counted between two and nine times. This chain uses TRBV7-9 with TRBJ1-1; 7 bases are shared with TRBD1. In germline, CDR1 is SEHNR, CDR2 FQNEAQ (reference sequence). CDR3 length: 14 residues. Losses at the gene ends were 2 bases for V and 5 bases for J; bases not matched to a gene: 5. CDR3 nucleotides: TGTGCCAGCAGCTTATCAGGGGGAAGGACTGAAGCTTTCTTT. It is translated as CASSLSGGRTEAFF.

This chain joins TRBV6-6 and TRBJ2-7; 9 bases align to TRBD2. The CDR3 totals 14 residues. V was clipped by 5 bases and J by 5 bases; unmatched bases: 7. CDR1 is MNHNY and CDR2 is SVGAGI in the germline V gene (reference sequence). The CDR3 reads CASSIAGADHEQYF. In nucleotides, the CDR3 is TGTGCCAGCAGTATAGCGGGAGCCGACCACGAGCAGTACTTC.

Here the CDR3 reads CATSGRGNEQFF. The CDR3, as DNA: TGTGCCACCAGCGGGAGGGGCAATGAGCAGTTCTTC. This chain connects TRBV6-1 to TRBJ2-1; the match to TRBD2 covers 10 bases. In germline, CDR1 is MNHNS, CDR2 SASEGT. The V segment lost 10 bases and the J segment 6 bases; nucleotides outside the gene matches: 3. This CDR3 has 12 amino acids.

The CDR3 DNA follows: TGTGCCAGCAGAGACATCTATGGCTACACCTTC. Protein: CASRDIYGYTF. The chain recombines TRBV28 with TRBJ1-2; no reliable D call. Trimming took 6 bases from V and 4 from J, leaving 6 bases between them. This CDR3 has 11 residues. Germline assignment: CDR1 MDHEN and CDR2 SYDVKM.

The gene calls are TRBV7-9 and TRBJ2-7; D may be TRBD2 (7 bases). Trimming took off 1 base at V and 5 bases at J, with 15 bases between the two ends. CDR3 length: 15 residues. Germline V CDR1 and CDR2: SEHNR, FQNEAQ (reference sequence). The DNA of the CDR3 is TGTGCCAGCAGCTTAGTGAACGGGGGGCGCGACGAGCAGTACTTC. This sequence encodes CASSLVNGGRDEQYF.

The chain joins TRBV5-1 to TRBJ2-1, with 7 bases lining up with TRBD2. Germline V gene data show CDR1 as SGHRS and CDR2 as YFSETQ. The V gene end was trimmed by 4 bases and the J gene end by 1 base; junction bases not matched to a gene: 8. CDR3 length: 16 residues. The CDR3, as DNA: TGCGCCAGCAGCGCTGCGGCGGGAGTTTCCTACAATGAGCAGTTCTTC. Its translation is CASSAAAGVSYNEQFF.

This chain connects TRBV6-1 to TRBJ2-5; tentatively, D is TRBD1 (6 bases). The better agreement between TRBJ2-7 and the DNA end casts doubt on the J call. The CDR3 sequence is 14 residues long. The germline V gene has CDR1 MNHNS and CDR2 SASEGT. Here the CDR3 reads CASSLGHFYYEQYF. The CDR3 nucleotides are TGTGCCAGCAGCCTGGGACACTTCTACTACGAGCAGTACTTC.

The chain links TRBV27 to TRBJ2-2; D possibly corresponds to TRBD2 (6 bases). The CDR3 spans 12 residues. CDR1 and CDR2 (germline): MNHEY, SMNVEV (reference sequence). Trimming shortened V by 6 bases and J by 7 bases, and 9 bases separated the two germline ends. Here the CDR3 reads CASSLGGGELFF. The CDR3 nucleotides read TGTGCCAGCAGCCTCGGGGGCGGGGAGCTGTTTTTT.

The chain combines TRBV5-1 with TRBJ2-7; 7 nucleotides match TRBD1. Germline CDR1 SGHRS, CDR2 YFSETQ. This CDR3 has 14 amino acids. Germline trimming cut 3 bases from V and 2 bases from J; bases unmatched to any gene: 5. The CDR3 spells CASSSYTGAYEQYF. The DNA of the CDR3 is TGCGCCAGCAGCTCCTACACAGGGGCCTACGAGCAGTACTTC.

V gene TRBV2 combines with J gene TRBJ1-4; D remains ambiguous. Looked up from germline, CDR1 is SNHLY and CDR2 is FYNNEI. V was cut by 3 bases and J by 3 bases, with 8 bases left in between. This CDR3 is 14 amino acids long. CDR3 sequence: CASSDSPANEKLFF. The CDR3 DNA reads TGTGCCAGCAGTGATTCTCCGGCTAATGAAAAACTGTTTTTT.

This rearrangement joins TRBV27 to TRBJ2-7; TRBD1 aligns across 7 bases. The V and J ends lost 9 bases and 0 bases, in that order; junction bases with no gene match: 5. This CDR3 region has 13 residues. Germline CDR1 reads MNHEY; CDR2 reads SMNVEV (reference sequence). The CDR3 reads CASTGTDSYEQYF. The CDR3 DNA sequence: TGTGCCAGTACCGGGACAGACTCCTACGAGCAGTACTTC.

The chain links TRBV4-2 to TRBJ2-1, with 14 nucleotides matching TRBD2. With 4 bases clipped from V and 8 bases from J, the junction kept 7 bases outside the gene matches. CDR1 is LGHNA and CDR2 is YNFKEQ in the germline V gene. The CDR3 length is 16 residues. The CDR3 here is CASSRRLAGGGDEQFF. The CDR3 DNA reads as TGTGCCAGCAGCCGGAGACTAGCGGGAGGGGGCGATGAGCAGTTCTTC.

This chain uses TRBV27 with TRBJ1-5; the D is unclear. V lost 6 bases to trimming and J lost 3 bases, with 9 bases between them. Germline loops: CDR1 MNHEY, CDR2 SMNVEV (reference sequence). The length of the CDR3 is 13 residues. CDR3 sequence: CASSYRHNQPQHF. CDR3 nucleotides: TGTGCCAGCAGCTACCGCCACAATCAGCCCCAGCATTTT.

The V and J genes are TRBV18 and TRBJ1-4, with TRBD1 matching over 9 bases. The V gene's germline CDR1 is KGHSH and CDR2 LQKENI. This CDR3 is built from 16 residues. V shed 0 bases and J 4 bases; nucleotides not matched to a gene: 3. The CDR3, as DNA: TGTGCCAGCTCACCACCGGGGACAGGGTATAATGAAAAACTGTTTTTT. Translated, it gives CASSPPGTGYNEKLFF.

The CDR3: CASRSTSSGTYGYTF. The DNA for the CDR3 is TGTGCCAGTAGATCGACAAGCTCAGGAACATATGGCTACACCTTC. This rearrangement joins TRBV19 to TRBJ1-2; D gene uncertain. The CDR3 has 15 amino acids. Germline CDR1 is LNHDA and CDR2 is SQIVND (reference sequence). V was cut by 6 bases and J by 5 bases, with 19 bases left in between.

The rearrangement links TRBV14 to TRBJ1-5; possible D gene TRBD1, 5 bases. This CDR3 comprises 13 residues. Germline V lookup: CDR1 SGHDN, CDR2 FVKESK. V lost 3 bases, J lost 6 bases, and 9 bases lay in between. CDR3 DNA: TGTGCCAGCAGCCAGGGGCGGGGTCAGCCCCAGCATTTT. It is translated as CASSQGRGQPQHF.

This sequence joins TRBV5-5 and TRBJ2-1, with D perhaps TRBD2 (6 bases). Between the trimmed V and J ends, which lost 4 bases and 2 bases, there was a span of 13 bases. Germline lookup yields CDR1 SGHKS and CDR2 YYEKEE (reference sequence). The CDR3 loop spans 15 amino acids. This CDR3 is CASSVDSGAYNEQFF. The CDR3 bases are TGTGCCAGCAGCGTGGATAGCGGTGCCTACAATGAGCAGTTCTTC.

Only one count was recorded for this clone. The chain has TRBV11-2 and TRBJ2-5; D possibly corresponds to TRBD2 (6 bases). Germline lookup yields CDR1 SGHAT and CDR2 FQNNGV. V was cut by 1 base and J by 4 bases, with 10 bases left in between. CDR3 length equals 14 residues. The chain's CDR3 is CASSLGASVETQYF. Here the CDR3 DNA reads TGTGCCAGCAGCTTAGGGGCTAGCGTAGAGACCCAGTACTTC.

The V and J genes are TRBV28 and TRBJ1-2, with unresolved D. CDR3 length: 15 residues. With 6 bases removed from V and 7 bases from J, the gap between germline ends came to 21 bases. Germline assignment: CDR1 MDHEN and CDR2 SYDVKM. CDR3 loop: CASSREGAYRGGYTF. CDR3 coding DNA: TGTGCCAGCAGCCGGGAAGGAGCCTACCGGGGTGGCTACACCTTC.

This clone was counted between two and nine times. The rearrangement joins TRBV7-9 to TRBJ2-1, with a possible D match to TRBD2 (6 bases). The CDR3 runs to 15 residues. Germline assignment: CDR1 SEHNR and CDR2 FQNEAQ (reference sequence). V lost 4 bases and J 10 bases, leaving 20 bases between the germline ends. The CDR3, as DNA: TGTGCCAGCAGCTGGAAGATCGGGACTTCCCTAGAGCAGTTCTTC. Encoded protein: CASSWKIGTSLEQFF.

The chain links TRBV28 to TRBJ2-7, with a tentative D call TRBD2 (5 bases). The V end was cut by 6 bases, the J end by 11 bases, with 14 bases between. CDR3 length: 11 residues. Germline CDR1 and CDR2: MDHEN and SYDVKM. The CDR3 sequence is CASSGNSGEYF. The CDR3 region has the DNA TGTGCCAGCAGCGGGAACTCCGGGGAGTACTTC.

Concerning this clone itself: The same CDR3 can be traced to other DNA sequences in this sample. This chain joins TRBV7-8 and TRBJ2-1, with 7 bases fitting TRBD2. The germline V gene encodes CDR1 SGHVS and CDR2 FQNEAQ. The CDR3 consists of 15 residues. J lost 2 bases, V lost 3 bases, and 4 bases had no gene match. CDR3 loop: CASSLGRVTYNEQFF. As DNA, the CDR3 is TGTGCCAGCAGCTTGGGGAGGGTTACCTACAATGAGCAGTTCTTC.

The chain has TRBV2 and TRBJ1-1; 7 nucleotides agree with TRBD1. CDR1 is SNHLY, CDR2 FYNNEI, per germline. CDR3 length: 13 residues. Unmatched junction bases numbered 8, after V lost 6 bases and J lost 7 bases. The CDR3 region is CASRAGGWVEAFF. The CDR3 DNA reads TGTGCCAGCAGGGCAGGGGGTTGGGTTGAAGCTTTCTTT.

The chain links TRBV5-1 to TRBJ2-2; 15 bases line up with TRBD2. After removal of 4 bases from V and 7 bases from J, the junction contained 5 bases not matched to a gene. The CDR3 has 16 amino acids. In germline, CDR1 is SGHRS, CDR2 YFSETQ. CDR3 sequence: CASSKGLAGGVGELFF. CDR3 in DNA: TGCGCCAGCAGCAAGGGACTAGCGGGAGGCGTCGGGGAGCTGTTTTTT.

This clone was recorded a few times. The chain uses TRBV7-2 and TRBJ1-1, with D perhaps TRBD1 (6 bases). V lost 1 base to trimming and J lost 4 bases, with 22 bases between them. CDR3 size: 18 residues. In germline, CDR1 is SGHTA, CDR2 FQGNSA. CDR3 in amino acids: CASSLVPGTYFGTTEAFF. The CDR3 region has the DNA TGTGCCAGCAGCTTAGTCCCCGGGACATACTTTGGGACCACTGAAGCTTTCTTT.

This clone was seen a single time. This sequence joins TRBV6-4 and TRBJ2-1; 7 nucleotides line up with TRBD1. Germline trimming cut 6 bases from V and 7 bases from J; bases unmatched to any gene: 0. CDR1 is MRHNA and CDR2 is SNTAGT in the germline V gene. The CDR3 runs to 11 residues. CDR3 amino acids: CASRQGNEQFF. CDR3 in DNA: TGTGCCAGCAGACAGGGGAATGAGCAGTTCTTC.

This clone showed up just a few times. V usage is TRBV28 and J usage is TRBJ1-5; tentatively, D is TRBD1 (5 bases). Trimming cost V 7 bases and J 4 bases, with 17 bases left between them. Germline CDR1 reads MDHEN; CDR2 reads SYDVKM. The length of the CDR3 is 15 residues. This CDR3 reads CASTPGTGTNQPQHF. The CDR3, as DNA: TGTGCCAGCACCCCCGGGACGGGGACTAATCAGCCCCAGCATTTT. The full variable domain, rest sourced from reference TRBV28 and TRBJ1-5, is DVKVTQSSRYLVKRTGEKVFLECVQDMDHENMFWYRQDPGLGLRLIYFSYDVKMKEKGDIPEGYSVSREKKERFSLILESASTNQTSMYLCASTPGTGTNQPQHFGDGTRLSIL.

The V and J genes are TRBV7-2 and TRBJ1-1; TRBD1 matches at 7 bases. Germline V gene data show CDR1 as SGHTA and CDR2 as FQGNSA. J was trimmed by 5 bases and V by 5 bases; bases with no gene match: 14. The CDR3 is 16 amino acids. The CDR3 sequence: CASSDQGGRRGTEAFF. In DNA form, the CDR3 reads TGTGCCAGCAGCGATCAGGGGGGCCGTCGTGGTACTGAAGCTTTCTTT.

J is TRBJ2-1 and V is TRBV21-1; no check of the table's D call, TRBD2, against the DNA was made. TRBV21-1 is described as a pseudogene. The CDR3 runs 16 residues. CDR3 bases: TGTGCCAGCGGATCTGCTGTGGCGGGAGGCCACAATGAGCAGTTCTTC. Protein sequence: CASGSAVAGGHNEQFF.